The present TCR beta chain was sequenced within a study of cytomegalovirus exposure and HLA in healthy donors. Study in general: HLA-typed donors contributed 65 million to 85 million unique TCRs, which were held in an early data release. General study results and limits: Upon later analysis, TCR association rates were observed to vary by HLA locus, being highest for DRB1 and lowest for HLA-C. The authors excluded some V segments, including TRBV6-2 and TRBV6-3, as indistinguishable. A cluster of highly shared sequence variants was likely a sequencing artifact.

V lost 2 bases and J 7 bases, leaving 13 bases between the germline ends. This CDR3 has 14 residues. The germline gives CDR1 SGHRS, CDR2 YFSETQ. A multiplex PCR was run with 60 Vbeta primers and 13 Jbeta primers. The protocol was immunoSEQ multiplex PCR, while the TCRdb copy is restricted to in-frame clones and leaves out a portion. The sample includes 95,000 to 150,000 clones, around 78% seen only once; the top ten take approximately 4.3%. As to this clone: The antigen is unknown.

The sequencing input was PBMCs. The V call is TRBV5-1, the J call TRBJ2-1, with D uncertain. This clonotype originated in a man aged 60-69 years in good health and CMV-seropositive. The CDR3 sequence: CASSLGSWRNEQFF. CDR3 DNA sequence: TGCGCCAGCAGCTTAGGATCCTGGCGGAATGAGCAGTTCTTC.